This T cell receptor beta chain originates from a study of T cell repertoires in cytomegalovirus infection (dated by TCRdb to 2018 to 2020). About the full investigation: Alongside well-studied HLA-B-restricted epitopes, the peptide stimulations were aimed at recently identified HLA-C-restricted CMV epitopes, whose presentation resists viral immunomodulation. Because public TCR beta signatures pointed to carriage of CMV infection together with the matching HLA type, the HLA type of each donor mattered for the analysis. The paper's findings and limits, for the study overall: In both this cohort and an independent roughly 330-donor cohort, the cumulative frequency of public TCR beta family members distinguished carriers of CMV infection plus the relevant HLA type. The ex vivo response was dominated by HLA-C-restricted CMV-specific TCR beta clonotypes, which also provided the single most frequent clonotype in two of eight donors.

In the case of this clonotype: Its antigen remains unidentified. No much larger clonotype is one base removed from it; base qualities were not supplied.

The sample's treatment or condition label, decoded: in vitro stimulation with specific CMV peptide epitopes to enrich CMV-specific T cells. Inclusive of the bounding cysteine and phenylalanine, the CDR3 is 15 residues long. Just the 45-base CDR3 DNA is kept, in frame starting at base 1. Here V drops 5 bases and J drops 0 bases, and the junction holds 9 bases not matched to any gene. Taken from the germline V gene, the CDR1 and CDR2 loops are SQVTM and ANQGSEA. The instrument given in TCRdb is Illumina HiSeq 1500. The public sequencing data were trimmed at Q25 with fastp and processed into clonotypes with MiXCR by TCRdb, which kept only in-frame beta chains. When rows share a CDR3 protein, they turn into one entry using the most common DNA and genes. This sample comprises some 590,000 distinct CDR3 sequences, 35% to 50% of them detected only once. The top ten clonotypes cover around 48% of the sample.

Sequencing was performed on cultured PBMCs, taken from culture after CMV antigen stimulation. The chain joins TRBV29-1 to TRBJ1-1; TRBD1 fits 7 bases in the junction. The TCR comes from a human donor in good health (CMV status not recorded). Some clones in this sample may be carry-over from other donors' samples. CDR3 protein: CSVKQGLGMNTEAFF. The bases are TGCAGCGTTAAACAGGGGTTGGGGATGAACACTGAAGCTTTCTTT.